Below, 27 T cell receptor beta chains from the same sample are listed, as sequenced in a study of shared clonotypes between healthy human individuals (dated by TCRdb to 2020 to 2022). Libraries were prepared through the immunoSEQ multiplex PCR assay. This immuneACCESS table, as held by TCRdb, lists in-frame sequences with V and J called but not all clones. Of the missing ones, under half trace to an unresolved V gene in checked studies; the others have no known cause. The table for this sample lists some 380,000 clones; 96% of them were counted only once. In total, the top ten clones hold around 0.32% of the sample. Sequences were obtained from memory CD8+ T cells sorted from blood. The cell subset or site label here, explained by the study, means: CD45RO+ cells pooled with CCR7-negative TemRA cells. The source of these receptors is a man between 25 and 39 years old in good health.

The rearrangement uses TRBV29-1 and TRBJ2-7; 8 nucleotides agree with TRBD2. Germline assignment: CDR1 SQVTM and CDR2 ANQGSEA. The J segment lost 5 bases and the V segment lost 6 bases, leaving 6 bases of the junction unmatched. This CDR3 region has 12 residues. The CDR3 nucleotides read TGCAGCGTAAGCGGGAGTTATAACGAGCAGTACTTC. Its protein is CSVSGSYNEQYF.

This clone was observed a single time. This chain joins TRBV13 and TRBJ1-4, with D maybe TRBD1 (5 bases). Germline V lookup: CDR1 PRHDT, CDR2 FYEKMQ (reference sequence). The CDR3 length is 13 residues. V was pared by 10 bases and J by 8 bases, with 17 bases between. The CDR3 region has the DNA TGTGCCACCAAGACAGTCTTGCAGGAAAAACTGTTTTTT. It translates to CATKTVLQEKLFF.

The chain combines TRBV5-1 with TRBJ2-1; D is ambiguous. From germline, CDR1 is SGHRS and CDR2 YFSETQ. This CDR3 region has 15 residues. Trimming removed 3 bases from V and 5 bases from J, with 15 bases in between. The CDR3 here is CASSYPGPSDNEQFF. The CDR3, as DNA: TGCGCCAGCAGCTATCCGGGCCCCTCGGACAATGAGCAGTTCTTC.

The CDR3 DNA sequence: TGTGCCAGCAGTCCGGAGGGACTAGCTCCCTACGAGCAGTACTTC. Protein sequence: CASSPEGLAPYEQYF. The genes are TRBV28 and TRBJ2-7; TRBD2 matches at 9 bases. With 5 bases clipped from V and 2 bases from J, the junction kept 7 bases outside the gene matches. Germline V CDR1 and CDR2: MDHEN, SYDVKM. The CDR3 is made up of 15 amino acids.

CDR3: CASSLVIGGYNEQFF. The DNA for the CDR3 is TGCGCCAGCAGCTTGGTTATAGGGGGCTACAATGAGCAGTTCTTC. The chain recombines TRBV5-1 with TRBJ2-1; weak D call: TRBD1 (6 bases). With 0 bases removed from V and 3 bases from J, the gap between germline ends came to 10 bases. Germline CDR1 reads SGHRS; CDR2 reads YFSETQ. This CDR3 comprises 15 residues.

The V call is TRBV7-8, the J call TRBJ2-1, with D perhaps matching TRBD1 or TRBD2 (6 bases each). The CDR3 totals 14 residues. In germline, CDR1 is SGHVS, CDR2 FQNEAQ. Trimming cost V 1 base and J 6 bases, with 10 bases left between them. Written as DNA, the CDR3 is TGTGCCAGCAGCTTAGATGGAGGGGGCAATGAGCAGTTCTTC. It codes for CASSLDGGGNEQFF.

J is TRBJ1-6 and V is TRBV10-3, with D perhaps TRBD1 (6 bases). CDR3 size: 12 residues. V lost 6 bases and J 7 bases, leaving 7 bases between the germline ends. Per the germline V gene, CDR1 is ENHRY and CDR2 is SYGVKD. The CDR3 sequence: CAIRGGNSPLHF. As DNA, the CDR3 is TGTGCCATCAGAGGGGGAAATTCACCCCTCCACTTT.

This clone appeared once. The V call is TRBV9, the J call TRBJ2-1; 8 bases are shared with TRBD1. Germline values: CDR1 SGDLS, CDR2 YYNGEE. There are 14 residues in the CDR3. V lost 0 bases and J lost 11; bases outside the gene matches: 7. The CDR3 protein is CASSVAQGAGKQFF. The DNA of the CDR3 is TGTGCCAGCAGCGTAGCCCAGGGGGCGGGGAAGCAGTTCTTC.

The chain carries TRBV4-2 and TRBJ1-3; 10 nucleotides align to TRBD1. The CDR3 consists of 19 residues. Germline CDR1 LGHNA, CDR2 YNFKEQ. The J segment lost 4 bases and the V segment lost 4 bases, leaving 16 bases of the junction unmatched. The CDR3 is CASSPLPPPGQGIGNTIYF. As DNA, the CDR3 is TGTGCCAGCAGCCCGCTACCGCCTCCGGGACAGGGGATCGGAAACACCATATATTTT.

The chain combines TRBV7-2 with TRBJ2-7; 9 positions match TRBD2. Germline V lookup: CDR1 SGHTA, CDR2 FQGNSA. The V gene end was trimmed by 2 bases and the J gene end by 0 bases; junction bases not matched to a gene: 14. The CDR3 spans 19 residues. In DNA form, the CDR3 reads TGTGCCAGCAGCTTAACGGCGGCGACGGCGGGAGGGCCCTCCTACGAGCAGTACTTC. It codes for CASSLTAATAGGPSYEQYF.

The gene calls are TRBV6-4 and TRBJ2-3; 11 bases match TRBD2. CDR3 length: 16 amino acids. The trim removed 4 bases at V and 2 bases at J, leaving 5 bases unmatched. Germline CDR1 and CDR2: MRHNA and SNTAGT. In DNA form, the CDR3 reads TGTGCCAGCAGTGCTCTAGCGGGAGGTTCCACAGATACGCAGTATTTT. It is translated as CASSALAGGSTDTQYF.

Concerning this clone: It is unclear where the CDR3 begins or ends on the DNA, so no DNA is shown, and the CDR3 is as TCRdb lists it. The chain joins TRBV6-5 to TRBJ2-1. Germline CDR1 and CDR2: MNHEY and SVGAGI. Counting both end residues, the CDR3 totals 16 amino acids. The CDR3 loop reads CASSYFGPGSYNEQFF.

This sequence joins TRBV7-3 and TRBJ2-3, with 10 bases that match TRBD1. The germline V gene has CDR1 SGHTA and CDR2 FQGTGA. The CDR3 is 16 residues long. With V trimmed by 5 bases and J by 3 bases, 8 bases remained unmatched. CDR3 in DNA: TGTGCCAGCAGCCTCCTACCGGGACAGGGGACAGATACGCAGTATTTT. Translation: CASSLLPGQGTDTQYF.

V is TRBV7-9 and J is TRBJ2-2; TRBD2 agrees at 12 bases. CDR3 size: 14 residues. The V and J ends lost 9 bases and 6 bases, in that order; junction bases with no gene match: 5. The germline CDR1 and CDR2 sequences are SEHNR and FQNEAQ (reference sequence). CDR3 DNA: TGTGCCAGTGACTCTAGCGGGAGGGCCGGGGAGCTGTTTTTT. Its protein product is CASDSSGRAGELFF.

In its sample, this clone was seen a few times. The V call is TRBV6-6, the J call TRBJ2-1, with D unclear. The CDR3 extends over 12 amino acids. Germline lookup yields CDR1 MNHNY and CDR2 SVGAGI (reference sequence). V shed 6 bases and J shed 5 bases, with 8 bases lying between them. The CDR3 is CASSSLDNEQFF. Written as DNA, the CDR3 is TGTGCCAGCAGCTCTCTAGACAATGAGCAGTTCTTC.

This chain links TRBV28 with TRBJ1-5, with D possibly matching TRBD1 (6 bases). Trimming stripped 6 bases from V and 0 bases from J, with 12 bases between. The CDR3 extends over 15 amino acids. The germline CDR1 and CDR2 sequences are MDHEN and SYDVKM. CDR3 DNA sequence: TGTGCCAGCAGCGGGAGGGGGTATAGCAATCAGCCCCAGCATTTT. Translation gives CASSGRGYSNQPQHF.

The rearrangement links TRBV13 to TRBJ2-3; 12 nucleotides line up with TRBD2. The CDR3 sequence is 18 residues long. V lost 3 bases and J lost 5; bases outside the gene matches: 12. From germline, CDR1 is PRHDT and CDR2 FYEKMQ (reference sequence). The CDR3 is CASSLRGVLAGGIDTQYF. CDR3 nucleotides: TGTGCCAGCAGCTTGCGTGGGGTACTAGCGGGAGGTATAGATACGCAGTATTTT.

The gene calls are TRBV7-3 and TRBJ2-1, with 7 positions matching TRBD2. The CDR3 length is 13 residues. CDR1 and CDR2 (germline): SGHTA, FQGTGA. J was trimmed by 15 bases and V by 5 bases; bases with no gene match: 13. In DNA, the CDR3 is TGTGCCAGCAGCCCGCTGTCTAGCGGCCCCTGGTTCTTC. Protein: CASSPLSSGPWFF.

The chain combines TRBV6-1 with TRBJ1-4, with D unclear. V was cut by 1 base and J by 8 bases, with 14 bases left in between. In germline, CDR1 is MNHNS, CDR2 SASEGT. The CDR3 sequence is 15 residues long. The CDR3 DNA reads TGTGCCAGCAGTGAAGAGTATAGTCGGCGGGAAAAACTGTTTTTT. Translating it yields CASSEEYSRREKLFF.

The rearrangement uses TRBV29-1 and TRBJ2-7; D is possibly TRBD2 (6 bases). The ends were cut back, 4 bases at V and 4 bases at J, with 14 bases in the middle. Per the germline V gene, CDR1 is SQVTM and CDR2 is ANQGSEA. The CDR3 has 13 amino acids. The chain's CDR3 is CSVASLASYEQYF. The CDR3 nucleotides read TGCAGCGTTGCGTCGCTAGCGTCTTACGAGCAGTACTTC.

CDR3 in DNA: TGTGCCAGCAGCTTGCGTGCAGGGGGCGGCGAGCAGTACTTC. Translated: CASSLRAGGGEQYF. V gene TRBV5-5 combines with J gene TRBJ2-7; TRBD1 matches at 8 bases. Germline CDR1 is SGHKS and CDR2 is YYEKEE (reference sequence). V was pared by 1 base and J by 6 bases, with 6 bases of the junction left unmatched. CDR3 size: 14 residues.

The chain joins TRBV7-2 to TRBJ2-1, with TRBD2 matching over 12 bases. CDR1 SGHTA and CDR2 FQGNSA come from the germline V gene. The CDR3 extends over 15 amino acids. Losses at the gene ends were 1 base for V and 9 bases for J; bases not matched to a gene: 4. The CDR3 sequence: CASSLVSLAGGEQFF. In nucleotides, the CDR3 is TGTGCCAGCAGCTTAGTATCACTAGCGGGAGGTGAGCAGTTCTTC.

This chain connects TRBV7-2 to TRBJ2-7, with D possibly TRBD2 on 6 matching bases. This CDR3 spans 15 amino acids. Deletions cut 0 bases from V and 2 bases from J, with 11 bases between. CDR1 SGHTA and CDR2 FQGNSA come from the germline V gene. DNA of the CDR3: TGTGCCAGCAGCTTAGCGGGAGGTAACGCCTACGAGCAGTACTTC. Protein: CASSLAGGNAYEQYF. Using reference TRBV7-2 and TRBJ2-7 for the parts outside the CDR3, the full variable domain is GAGVSQSPSNKVTEKGKDVELRCDPISGHTALYWYRQSLGQGLEFLIYFQGNSAPDKSGLPSDRFSAERTGGSVSTLTIQRTQQEDSAVYLCASSLAGGNAYEQYFGPGTRLTVT.

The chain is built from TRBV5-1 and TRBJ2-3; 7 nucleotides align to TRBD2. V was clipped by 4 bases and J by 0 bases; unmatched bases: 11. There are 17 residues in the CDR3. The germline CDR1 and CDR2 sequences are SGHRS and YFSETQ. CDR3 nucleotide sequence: TGCGCCAGCAGCCCCTCGGGGGGAGCGGGTAGCACAGATACGCAGTATTTT. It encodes CASSPSGGAGSTDTQYF.

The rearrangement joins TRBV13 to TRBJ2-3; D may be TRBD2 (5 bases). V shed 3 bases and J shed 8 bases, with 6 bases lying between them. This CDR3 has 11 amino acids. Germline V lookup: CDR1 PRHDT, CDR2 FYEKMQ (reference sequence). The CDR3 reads CASSFAGTQYF. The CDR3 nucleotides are TGTGCCAGCAGCTTTGCGGGTACGCAGTATTTT. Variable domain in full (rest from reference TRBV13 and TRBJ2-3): AAGVIQSPRHLIKEKRETATLKCYPIPRHDTVYWYQQGPGQDPQFLISFYEKMQSDKGSIPDRFSAQQFSDYHSELNMSSLELGDSALYFCASSFAGTQYFGPGTRLTVL.

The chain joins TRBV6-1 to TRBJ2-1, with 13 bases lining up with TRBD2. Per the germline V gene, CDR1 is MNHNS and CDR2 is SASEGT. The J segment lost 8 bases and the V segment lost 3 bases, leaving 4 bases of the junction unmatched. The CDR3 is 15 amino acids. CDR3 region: CASSDRTSGSYEQFF. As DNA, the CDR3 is TGTGCCAGCAGTGACAGGACTAGCGGGAGTTATGAGCAGTTCTTC.

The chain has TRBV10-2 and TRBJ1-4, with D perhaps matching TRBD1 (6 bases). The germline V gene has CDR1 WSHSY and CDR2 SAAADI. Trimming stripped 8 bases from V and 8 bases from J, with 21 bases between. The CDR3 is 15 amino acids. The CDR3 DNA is TGCGCCAGCCGTGTGAGGGGAGGCAGGGGAGAAAAACTGTTTTTT. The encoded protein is CASRVRGGRGEKLFF.